The clone carrying this TCR beta chain has just a few counts. This specimen belongs to a study of Graves' ophthalmopathy and Graves' hyperthyroidism. The CDR3 totals 16 residues. Germline loops: CDR1 SGHDN, CDR2 FVKESK. V dropped 1 base and J dropped 5; count of bases not matched to a gene: 7. Amplifying from RNA transcripts, the study obtained TCR beta CDR3 regions. An initial RT-PCR round employing HTBI primers preceded a second-round multiplex PCR. TCRdb processed the multiplex PCR reads anew with MiXCR; each CDR3 protein has one entry. The sample consists of some 750,000 distinct CDR3 sequences, approximately 40% of them appearing once.

The chain is built from TRBV14 and TRBJ2-7, with 11 bases identical to TRBD2. Sequenced input: peripheral blood. The clonotype was recovered from an adult man with Graves' ophthalmopathy. The CDR3 nucleotides are TGTGCCAGCAGCCAAGGCGGACTAGCGGGTTCCCACGAGCAGTACTTC. The encoded protein is CASSQGGLAGSHEQYF.